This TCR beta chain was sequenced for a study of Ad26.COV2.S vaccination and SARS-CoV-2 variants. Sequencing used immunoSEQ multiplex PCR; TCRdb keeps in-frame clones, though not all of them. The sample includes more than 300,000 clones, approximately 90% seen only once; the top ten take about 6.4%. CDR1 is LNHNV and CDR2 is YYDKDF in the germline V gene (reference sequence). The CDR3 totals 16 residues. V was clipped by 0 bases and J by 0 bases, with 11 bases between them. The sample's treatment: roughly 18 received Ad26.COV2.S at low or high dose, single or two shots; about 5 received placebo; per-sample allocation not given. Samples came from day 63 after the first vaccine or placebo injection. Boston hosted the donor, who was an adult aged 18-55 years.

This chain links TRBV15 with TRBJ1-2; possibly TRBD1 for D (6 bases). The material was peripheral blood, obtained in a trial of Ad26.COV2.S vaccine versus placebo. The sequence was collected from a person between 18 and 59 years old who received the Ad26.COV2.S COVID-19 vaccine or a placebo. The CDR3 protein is CATSRDWDKTNYGYTF. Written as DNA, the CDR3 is TGTGCCACCAGCAGAGATTGGGACAAAACTAACTATGGCTACACCTTC.